This TCR beta chain was sequenced for a study of blood T cell repertoires in COVID-19. About the study: Italy, Spain and the United States were the sources of the convalescent and acute COVID-19 samples. T cells, B-cell-depleted T cells, or PBMCs supplied cDNA or gDNA.

Here immunoSEQ multiplex PCR was the method, and the copy in TCRdb shows in-frame clones only, minus some. Among roughly 300,000 clones listed, approximately 89% were seen once. CDR1 and CDR2 from the germline V gene are SGDLS and YYNGEE. With 0 bases removed from V and 8 bases from J, the gap between germline ends came to 8 bases. This CDR3 region has 13 residues. This TCR was sampled from a woman between 45 and 60 years old who had recovered from COVID-19. The V gene is TRBV9, the J gene TRBJ1-4; no clear D. Material: peripheral blood. The CDR3 is CASSVDGGEKLFF. The CDR3 DNA is TGTGCCAGCAGCGTAGACGGCGGCGAAAAACTGTTTTTT.